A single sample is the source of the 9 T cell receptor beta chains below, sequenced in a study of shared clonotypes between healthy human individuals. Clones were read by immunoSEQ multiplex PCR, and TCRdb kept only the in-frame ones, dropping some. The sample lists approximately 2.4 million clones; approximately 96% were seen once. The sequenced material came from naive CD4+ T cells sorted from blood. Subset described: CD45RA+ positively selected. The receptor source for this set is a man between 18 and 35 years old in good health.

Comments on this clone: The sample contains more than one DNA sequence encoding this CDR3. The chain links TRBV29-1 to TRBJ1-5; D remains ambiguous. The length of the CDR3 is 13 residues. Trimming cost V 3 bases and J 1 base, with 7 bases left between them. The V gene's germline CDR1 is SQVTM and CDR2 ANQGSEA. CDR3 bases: TGCAGCGTTGAGACCGAGAGCAATCAGCCCCAGCATTTT. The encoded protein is CSVETESNQPQHF.

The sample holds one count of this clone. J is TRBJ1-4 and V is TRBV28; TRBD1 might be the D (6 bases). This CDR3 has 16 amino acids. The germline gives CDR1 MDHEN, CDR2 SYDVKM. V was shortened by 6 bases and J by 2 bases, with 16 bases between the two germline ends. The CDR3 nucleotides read TGTGCCAGCAGCCCGGGGGGGGCCGCCACTAATGAAAAACTGTTTTTT. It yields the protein CASSPGGAATNEKLFF.

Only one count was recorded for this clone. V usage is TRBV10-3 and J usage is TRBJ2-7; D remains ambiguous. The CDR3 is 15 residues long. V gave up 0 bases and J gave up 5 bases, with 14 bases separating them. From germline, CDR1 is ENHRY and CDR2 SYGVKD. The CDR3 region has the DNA TGTGCCATCAGTGAGTCGATGGCTAGAGCGAACGAGCAGTACTTC. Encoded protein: CAISESMARANEQYF.

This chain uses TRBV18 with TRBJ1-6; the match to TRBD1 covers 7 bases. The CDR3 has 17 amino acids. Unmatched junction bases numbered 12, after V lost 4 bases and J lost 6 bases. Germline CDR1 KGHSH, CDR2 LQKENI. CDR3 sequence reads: CASSLLGLGQINSPLHF. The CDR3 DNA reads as TGTGCCAGCTCACTCCTCGGGCTGGGACAGATTAATTCACCCCTCCACTTT.

The CDR3 DNA reads TGTGCCAGCAGTGCAGAGGGCTATAATTCACCCCTCCACTTT. Translation: CASSAEGYNSPLHF. The rearrangement links TRBV9 to TRBJ1-6; D not certain. Germline values: CDR1 SGDLS, CDR2 YYNGEE. V was cut by 5 bases and J by 3 bases, with 9 bases left in between. The CDR3 has 14 residues.

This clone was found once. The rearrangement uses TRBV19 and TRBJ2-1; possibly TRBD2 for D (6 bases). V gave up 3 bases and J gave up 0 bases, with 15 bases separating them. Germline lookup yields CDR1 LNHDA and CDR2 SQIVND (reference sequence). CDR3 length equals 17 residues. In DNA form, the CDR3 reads TGTGCCAGTAGTATCATTTTGGGGGGTAGCTCCTACAATGAGCAGTTCTTC. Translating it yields CASSIILGGSSYNEQFF. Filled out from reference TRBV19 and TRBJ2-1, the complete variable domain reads DGGITQSPKYLFRKEGQNVTLSCEQNLNHDAMYWYRQDPGQGLRLIYYSQIVNDFQKGDIAEGYSVSREKKESFPLTVTSAQKNPTAFYLCASSIILGGSSYNEQFFGPGTRLTVL.

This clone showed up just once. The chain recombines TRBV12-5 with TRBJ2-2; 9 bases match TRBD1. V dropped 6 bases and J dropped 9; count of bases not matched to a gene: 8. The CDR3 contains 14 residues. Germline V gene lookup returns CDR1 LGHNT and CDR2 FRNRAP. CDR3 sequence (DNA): TGTGCTAGTGGGGGACAGGGCCTCCCCCGGGAGCTGTTTTTT. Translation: CASGGQGLPRELFF.

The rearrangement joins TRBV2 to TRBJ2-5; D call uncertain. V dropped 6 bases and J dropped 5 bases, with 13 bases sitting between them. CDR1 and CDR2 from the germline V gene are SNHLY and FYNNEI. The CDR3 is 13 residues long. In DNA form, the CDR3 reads TGTGCCAGCAGGTTTATTATCCTTGAGACCCAGTACTTC. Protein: CASRFIILETQYF.

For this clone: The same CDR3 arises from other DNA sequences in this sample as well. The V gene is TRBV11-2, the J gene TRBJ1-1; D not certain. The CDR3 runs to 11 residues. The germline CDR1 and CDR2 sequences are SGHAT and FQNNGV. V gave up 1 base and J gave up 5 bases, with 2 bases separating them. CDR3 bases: TGTGCCAGCAGCTTAGTGACTGAAGCTTTCTTT. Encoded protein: CASSLVTEAFF.